What follows are 3 T cell receptor beta chains derived from one specimen sequenced in a study of blood T cell repertoires in COVID-19. Data came from immunoSEQ multiplex PCR; TCRdb stores just in-frame clones and leaves some out. The table includes 200,000 or so clones, 80% to 90% detected once. Sequences were obtained from PBMCs or T cells enriched from blood (not recorded which). These receptors were taken from a woman aged 18 to 35 in a cohort exposed to, infected with or recovered from COVID-19 (not recorded which).

This rearrangement joins TRBV11-3 to TRBJ2-5; 8 positions match TRBD1. CDR1 and CDR2 from the germline V gene are SGHNT and YENEEA. The CDR3 is 14 amino acids. J gave up 5 bases and V 6 bases, and 8 bases lay outside the gene matches. The CDR3 nucleotides are TGTGCCAGCAGTAACCCGGACAGGGAGGAGACCCAGTACTTC. Its protein product is CASSNPDREETQYF.

The chain combines TRBV5-1 with TRBJ1-1, with 10 bases matching TRBD1. V lost 4 bases, J lost 3 bases, and 6 bases stayed unmatched. The germline V gene has CDR1 SGHRS and CDR2 YFSETQ. This CDR3 is built from 15 residues. The CDR3 nucleotides are TGCGCCAGCAGCGGGACAGGGGTTAGTGACACTGAAGCTTTCTTT. Translated: CASSGTGVSDTEAFF.

The chain is built from TRBV7-3 and TRBJ1-1; D gene ambiguous. Germline-derived CDR1 and CDR2 are SGHTA and FQGTGA. The CDR3 contains 15 residues. V was pared by 4 bases and J by 4 bases, with 16 bases between. In DNA, the CDR3 is TGTGCCAGCAGCTCAAACCCGGGTGACCTCACTGAAGCTTTCTTT. Amino acids: CASSSNPGDLTEAFF.